This T cell receptor beta chain was retrieved from a study of T cell repertoires in cytomegalovirus infection. Study in general: Based on public TCR beta signatures, there were indications of CMV infection and of a matching HLA type. General study points: Clonotypes of TCR beta that were HLA-C-restricted and CMV-specific dominated the ex vivo response. The cumulative frequency of public TCR beta families distinguished individuals who carried CMV together with the relevant HLA.

CDR1 SGDLS and CDR2 YYNGEE come from the germline V gene. The CDR3 loop spans 18 amino acids. J lost 0 bases, V lost 2 bases, and 7 bases had no gene match. TCRdb called the reads again in MiXCR, with one record for every CDR3 protein. This table holds 290,000 or so distinct CDR3 sequences, 20% to 30% found once. In regard to this clonotype: The antigen is unknown.

This rearrangement joins TRBV9 to TRBJ2-7; TRBD2 matches at 14 bases. The sequence was obtained from a human donor in good health (CMV status not recorded). Some clones in this sample may be carry-over from other donors' samples. Sequenced material: PBMCs. CDR3: CASSVGLAGGGASYEQYF. CDR3 bases: TGTGCCAGCAGCGTTGGACTAGCGGGAGGAGGGGCCTCCTACGAGCAGTACTTC. Based on the CDR3 plus reference TRBV9 and TRBJ2-7, the full variable domain is DSGVTQTPKHLITATGQRVTLRCSPRSGDLSVYWYQQSLDQGLQFLIQYYNGEERAKGNILERFSAQQFPDLHSELNLSSLELGDSALYFCASSVGLAGGGASYEQYFGPGTRLTVT.